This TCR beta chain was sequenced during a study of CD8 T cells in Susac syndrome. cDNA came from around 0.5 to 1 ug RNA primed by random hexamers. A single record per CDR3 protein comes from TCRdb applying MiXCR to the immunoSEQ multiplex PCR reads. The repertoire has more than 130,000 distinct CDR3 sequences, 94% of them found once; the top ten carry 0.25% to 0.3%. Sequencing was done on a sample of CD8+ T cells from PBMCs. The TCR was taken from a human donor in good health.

DNA of the CDR3: TGCAGTGCTAGCCGTCAGCCCGGGGAGCTGTTTTTT. Its translation: CSASRQPGELFF. This sequence joins TRBV20-1 and TRBJ2-2; no clear D. The CDR3 spans 12 residues. The V end lost 3 bases, the J end lost 6 bases, and 8 bases lay between the germline ends. Germline CDR1 reads DFQATT; CDR2 reads SNEGSKA (reference sequence).